The present entry profiles one T cell receptor beta chain with its context. Its matching antigen is unknown. This entry is derived from a study of OX40 agonist ivuxolimab in advanced cancers. Overall study: Patients assigned to dose escalation were diagnosed with hepatocellular carcinoma, melanoma, renal cell or head and neck cancer. General study findings and limits: In the expanded peripheral T cells, antigen specificity was never determined.

The CDR3 spans 12 residues. V lost 1 base and J lost 8, with 11 bases in between. The V gene's germline CDR1 is GTSNPN and CDR2 SVGIG (reference sequence). This table comes from immunoSEQ multiplex PCR, and its TCRdb copy is limited to in-frame clones, with some not included. The top ten hold roughly 1.5% of the sample, which has 80,000 to 95,000 clones, roughly 87% seen once. Here the sequenced sample was CD4+ or CD8+ T cells sorted from blood, taken in a trial of the OX40 agonist ivuxolimab. The chain links TRBV30 to TRBJ1-2, with D unclear. The sequence was obtained from an adult with an advanced solid tumor such as melanoma, head and neck, liver or kidney cancer. The DNA of the CDR3 is TGTGCCTGGAGTGGCCAGAGTTGGGGCTACACCTTC. It translates to CAWSGQSWGYTF. Filled out from reference TRBV30 and TRBJ1-2, the complete variable domain reads SQTIHQWPATLVQPVGSPLSLECTVEGTSNPNLYWYRQAAGRGLQLLFYSVGIGQISSEVPQNLSASRPQDRQFILSSKKLLLSDSGFYLCAWSGQSWGYTFGSGTRLTVV.